Following are 32 T cell receptor beta chains from one sample sequenced in a study of T cell responses to AZD1222 COVID-19 vaccine. The assay was immunoSEQ multiplex PCR, and TCRdb's table has in-frame clones only and misses some. The table includes about 120,000 clones, roughly 87% detected once. The sequenced sample was peripheral blood, obtained on day 0 of AZD1222 vaccination. Receptors were obtained from an adult in good health.

This chain links TRBV19 with TRBJ1-2; TRBD1 aligns across 9 bases. The junction had 4 bases not matched to a gene; V was cut back by 3 bases and J by 5 bases. The CDR3 covers 14 residues. In germline, CDR1 is LNHDA, CDR2 SQIVND (reference sequence). The CDR3 protein is CASSMAGQGYGYTF. The CDR3 coding sequence is TGTGCCAGTAGTATGGCGGGACAGGGATATGGCTACACCTTC.

The V gene is TRBV3-1 (or the pseudogene TRBV3-2), the J gene TRBJ2-1; 8 bases line up with TRBD1. Germline values: CDR1 LGHDT, CDR2 YNNKEL (reference sequence). The junction had 4 bases not matched to a gene; V was cut back by 6 bases and J by 9 bases. The length of the CDR3 is 12 residues. The DNA of the CDR3 is TGTGCCAGCAGGAATACAGGGGGTGAGCAGTTCTTC. Its translation: CASRNTGGEQFF.

This chain joins TRBV7-2 and TRBJ1-1, with D possibly TRBD1 on 5 matching bases. CDR3 length equals 15 residues. In germline, CDR1 is SGHTA, CDR2 FQGNSA. V lost 4 bases and J 3 bases, leaving 15 bases between the germline ends. For the CDR3, the DNA is TGTGCCAGCAGCTCCAATCCCGGGACGTACACTGAAGCTTTCTTT. Translated, it gives CASSSNPGTYTEAFF.

This chain connects TRBV14 to TRBJ2-7; TRBD1 or TRBD2 may be the D gene (6 bases each). The germline gives CDR1 SGHDN, CDR2 FVKESK. CDR3 length equals 13 residues. Trimming pared 4 bases from V and 3 bases from J, leaving 10 bases between. The CDR3 bases are TGTGCCAGCAGCCCAGGGGAGGACTACGAGCAGTACTTC. The encoded protein is CASSPGEDYEQYF.

V usage is TRBV24-1 and J usage is TRBJ2-3; D may match TRBD1 or TRBD2 (5 bases each). The V gene's germline CDR1 is KGHDR and CDR2 SFDVKD. CDR3 size: 15 residues. Trimming left V 6 bases short and J 0 bases short, with 12 bases between. As DNA, the CDR3 is TGTGCCACCAGTCATGGGGGATCTAGCACAGATACGCAGTATTTT. It is translated as CATSHGGSSTDTQYF.

The chain couples TRBV28 to TRBJ1-3, with TRBD1 matching over 7 bases. Germline V gene sequence: CDR1 MDHEN, CDR2 SYDVKM. The J segment lost 0 bases and the V segment lost 5 bases, leaving 4 bases of the junction unmatched. The CDR3 consists of 15 residues. CDR3 residues: CASSVTGFSGNTIYF. The CDR3 DNA is TGTGCCAGCAGTGTGACAGGGTTCTCTGGAAACACCATATATTTT.

This chain uses TRBV3-1 (or the pseudogene TRBV3-2) with TRBJ2-2; 14 positions agree with TRBD2. The CDR3 totals 16 residues. Germline V lookup: CDR1 LGHDT, CDR2 YNNKEL (reference sequence). V gave up 4 bases and J gave up 8 bases; unmatched junction bases: 6. The CDR3 DNA reads as TGTGCCAGCAGCCCAGGGACTAGCGGGGGAGCAGGGGAGCTGTTTTTT. It is translated as CASSPGTSGGAGELFF.

V and J are TRBV18 and TRBJ1-6; 8 bases fit TRBD1. The germline V gene encodes CDR1 KGHSH and CDR2 LQKENI. The CDR3 runs to 15 residues. Unmatched junction bases numbered 8, after V lost 3 bases and J lost 10 bases. The CDR3 here is CASSPQSGGESPLHF. CDR3 DNA sequence: TGTGCCAGCTCACCGCAATCAGGGGGCGAGTCACCCCTCCACTTT.

CDR3 DNA sequence: TGTGCCAGCAGCGAGAGCGGGAGCTCCTACAATGAGCAGTTCTTC. It is translated as CASSESGSSYNEQFF. The chain uses TRBV9 and TRBJ2-1; 8 nucleotides align to TRBD2. This CDR3 spans 15 amino acids. Germline assignment: CDR1 SGDLS and CDR2 YYNGEE. Trimming removed 3 bases from V and 0 bases from J; junction bases left unmatched: 2.

A single count supports this clone. The rearrangement links TRBV2 to TRBJ1-3, with 10 bases matching TRBD1. Germline assignment: CDR1 SNHLY and CDR2 FYNNEI. This CDR3 has 15 amino acids. Unmatched junction bases numbered 7, after V lost 8 bases and J lost 3 bases. CDR3 amino acids: CASCRDRGFGNTIYF. CDR3 nucleotides: TGTGCCAGCTGCCGGGACAGGGGCTTTGGAAACACCATATATTTT.

The V call is TRBV3-1 (or the pseudogene TRBV3-2), the J call TRBJ1-1; unclear D gene. The V gene's germline CDR1 is LGHDT and CDR2 YNNKEL (reference sequence). With 1 base removed from V and 2 bases from J, the gap between germline ends came to 5 bases. The CDR3 runs 13 residues. The CDR3 coding sequence is TGTGCCAGCAGCCAAGGAGACAACACTGAAGCTTTCTTT. This translates into CASSQGDNTEAFF.

This clone was detected only a few times. V gene TRBV27 combines with J gene TRBJ2-3, with D unresolved. Germline-derived CDR1 and CDR2 are MNHEY and SMNVEV (reference sequence). Trimming stripped 5 bases from V and 1 base from J, with 16 bases between. CDR3 size: 16 residues. In DNA form, the CDR3 reads TGTGCCAGCAGTAAAAATCAAAGAATCGGCACAGATACGCAGTATTTT. Translated: CASSKNQRIGTDTQYF.

This chain joins TRBV6-4 and TRBJ1-5; D unclear. CDR3 length: 13 residues. In germline, CDR1 is MRHNA, CDR2 SNTAGT. V was shortened by 8 bases and J by 1 base, with 9 bases between the two germline ends. The CDR3 coding sequence is TGTGCCAGCTCGGCGGAAAGCAATCAGCCCCAGCATTTT. Its protein is CASSAESNQPQHF.

This clone occurred once. The genes are TRBV7-2 and TRBJ2-7; no firm D call. Trimming took off 5 bases at V and 0 bases at J, with 8 bases between the two ends. CDR1 is SGHTA, CDR2 FQGNSA, per germline. The CDR3 sequence is 13 residues long. The CDR3 is CASSGLSSYEQYF. CDR3 sequence (DNA): TGTGCCAGCAGCGGCCTGAGCTCCTACGAGCAGTACTTC.

This chain uses TRBV2 with TRBJ1-5; 7 bases match TRBD1. This CDR3 is 15 amino acids long. CDR1 and CDR2 (germline): SNHLY, FYNNEI. Trimming removed 3 bases from V and 2 bases from J; junction bases left unmatched: 4. Here the CDR3 DNA reads TGTGCCAGCAGTGAGCGGCAGGGGGGCAATCAGCCCCAGCATTTT. It encodes CASSERQGGNQPQHF.

The genes are TRBV15 and TRBJ1-1, with D tentatively TRBD1 (5 bases). Germline lookup yields CDR1 LNHNV and CDR2 YYDKDF (reference sequence). Trimming removed 8 bases at V and 6 bases at J, with 19 bases between. The CDR3 loop spans 14 amino acids. The CDR3 region is CATGPPGGYAEAFF. The CDR3, as DNA: TGTGCCACCGGTCCTCCTGGGGGGTATGCTGAAGCTTTCTTT.

The chain recombines TRBV19 with TRBJ2-2, with D unresolved. The CDR3 is 14 amino acids. The V end lost 6 bases, the J end lost 0 bases, and 8 bases lay between the germline ends. Per germline, CDR1 LNHDA and CDR2 SQIVND (reference sequence). The CDR3 protein is CASSLTSNTGELFF. As DNA, the CDR3 is TGTGCCAGTAGCCTCACTTCGAACACCGGGGAGCTGTTTTTT. The full variable domain, with the rest looked up from reference TRBV19 and TRBJ2-2, is DGGITQSPKYLFRKEGQNVTLSCEQNLNHDAMYWYRQDPGQGLRLIYYSQIVNDFQKGDIAEGYSVSREKKESFPLTVTSAQKNPTAFYLCASSLTSNTGELFFGEGSRLTVL.

This clone was recorded once. This chain connects TRBV29-1 to TRBJ1-4; D not certain. In germline, CDR1 is SQVTM, CDR2 ANQGSEA. This CDR3 has 14 residues. V shed 2 bases and J shed 7 bases, with 14 bases lying between them. The CDR3 DNA follows: TGCAGCGTTGAACGGCTTAGCTTAGGTGAAAAACTGTTTTTT. It is translated as CSVERLSLGEKLFF.

The V and J genes are TRBV3-1 (or the pseudogene TRBV3-2) and TRBJ2-4; D may correspond to TRBD1 or TRBD2 (5 bases each). Germline V gene sequence: CDR1 LGHDT, CDR2 YNNKEL (reference sequence). The V end lost 4 bases, the J end lost 7 bases, and 14 bases lay between the germline ends. The CDR3 is made up of 14 amino acids. This CDR3 is CASSRRVGVNIQYF. The CDR3 bases are TGTGCCAGCAGCCGCCGTGTGGGGGTTAACATTCAGTACTTC.

V is TRBV12-5 and J is TRBJ1-2; no definite D call. From germline, CDR1 is LGHNT and CDR2 FRNRAP. This CDR3 comprises 13 residues. V gave up 0 bases and J gave up 8 bases, with 10 bases separating them. The CDR3 nucleotides are TGTGCTAGTGGTTTGGTAGGGCAGGCCGGCTACACCTTC. Translating it yields CASGLVGQAGYTF.

The chain joins TRBV3-1 (or the pseudogene TRBV3-2) to TRBJ1-2; D possibly corresponds to TRBD1 (6 bases). CDR3 length: 12 residues. The ends were cut back, 4 bases at V and 5 bases at J, with 8 bases in the middle. The germline gives CDR1 LGHDT, CDR2 YNNKEL (reference sequence). The CDR3 coding sequence is TGTGCCAGCAGCCTTGGACAGTATGGCTACACCTTC. This sequence encodes CASSLGQYGYTF.

CDR3 sequence: CASQDSRQAMFEQFF. The CDR3, as DNA: TGTGCCAGCCAAGACTCCCGACAGGCTATGTTTGAGCAGTTCTTC. The chain couples TRBV19 to TRBJ2-1, with a weak D call TRBD1 (6 bases). V lost 9 bases, J lost 9 bases, and 24 bases lay in between. This CDR3 has 15 residues. CDR1 is LNHDA and CDR2 is SQIVND in the germline V gene (reference sequence).

This chain uses TRBV24-1 with TRBJ2-2; 13 nucleotides match TRBD2. V shed 3 bases and J 3 bases; nucleotides not matched to a gene: 9. Germline values: CDR1 KGHDR, CDR2 SFDVKD. The CDR3 spans 19 residues. CDR3 region: CATSDTGLAGNPHTGELFF. CDR3 bases: TGTGCCACCAGTGATACGGGACTAGCGGGAAACCCCCACACCGGGGAGCTGTTTTTT.

This clone came up a few times. V gene TRBV5-4 combines with J gene TRBJ2-7, with 9 bases that match TRBD1. The ends lost 4 bases at V and 3 bases at J; junction bases unmatched: 5. CDR1 and CDR2 (germline): SGHNT, YYREEE (reference sequence). The CDR3 has 14 residues. The DNA of the CDR3 is TGTGCCAGCAGCGGCCAGGACAGGGGCTACGAGCAGTACTTC. Amino acid sequence: CASSGQDRGYEQYF.

The chain recombines TRBV13 with TRBJ1-5; 7 bases align to TRBD1. V trimming: 5 bases; J trimming: 7 bases; junction bases outside the gene matches: 17. The CDR3 length is 17 residues. Germline V CDR1 and CDR2: PRHDT, FYEKMQ (reference sequence). This CDR3 reads CASSLRDSSNPKQPQHF. CDR3 sequence (DNA): TGTGCCAGCAGCCTCCGGGACAGTTCTAACCCAAAGCAGCCCCAGCATTTT.

The chain couples TRBV5-4 to TRBJ1-2, with 8 bases matching TRBD1. The germline V gene encodes CDR1 SGHNT and CDR2 YYREEE (reference sequence). CDR3 size: 15 residues. With V trimmed by 1 base and J by 4 bases, 6 bases remained unmatched. DNA for the CDR3: TGTGCCAGCAGCTTGATAACAGGGGGATCCTATGGCTACACCTTC. This codes for CASSLITGGSYGYTF.

The chain combines TRBV7-2 with TRBJ2-2; the match to TRBD1 covers 9 bases. J lost 2 bases, V lost 8 bases, and 12 bases had no gene match. Germline CDR1 SGHTA, CDR2 FQGNSA. The CDR3 runs 17 residues. The CDR3, as DNA: TGTGCCAGCCGATTAGCCCCGGGACAGGGCAACACCGGGGAGCTGTTTTTT. Residues: CASRLAPGQGNTGELFF.

CDR3 coding DNA: TGTGCCAGCAGACATCTTCAGGGGAACACTGAAGCTTTCTTT. It yields the protein CASRHLQGNTEAFF. The chain links TRBV6-5 to TRBJ1-1; a possible D gene is TRBD1 (5 bases). The V gene's germline CDR1 is MNHEY and CDR2 SVGAGI. This CDR3 is 14 amino acids long. Trimming shortened V by 6 bases and J by 1 base, and 12 bases separated the two germline ends.

The rearrangement links TRBV2 to TRBJ1-2, with D perhaps TRBD1 (5 bases). The V gene's germline CDR1 is SNHLY and CDR2 FYNNEI. V was shortened by 6 bases and J by 4 bases, with 15 bases between the two germline ends. The CDR3 loop spans 14 amino acids. The CDR3 sequence is CASSPLLGTYGYTF. DNA for the CDR3: TGTGCCAGCAGCCCCCTCCTCGGGACCTATGGCTACACCTTC.

CDR3 coding DNA: TGTGCCAGCAGTCCCGACAGGAACTCCTACGAGCAGTACTTC. This encodes CASSPDRNSYEQYF. V usage is TRBV7-2 and J usage is TRBJ2-7, with a tentative D call TRBD1 (6 bases). Germline CDR1 SGHTA, CDR2 FQGNSA. The CDR3 is 14 amino acids. The ends were cut back, 6 bases at V and 0 bases at J, with 12 bases in the middle.

This rearrangement joins TRBV7-2 to TRBJ2-3, with D perhaps being TRBD1 or TRBD2 (5 bases each). The CDR3 runs 17 residues. Germline CDR1 is SGHTA and CDR2 is FQGNSA. V was clipped by 5 bases and J by 2 bases, with 20 bases between them. The CDR3 loop is CASSLRSGRGFTDTQYF. CDR3 DNA sequence: TGTGCCAGCAGCCTAAGGTCGGGACGGGGCTTCACAGATACGCAGTATTTT.

The chain has TRBV3-1 (or the pseudogene TRBV3-2) and TRBJ1-4; D might be TRBD1 (5 bases). CDR1 LGHDT and CDR2 YNNKEL come from the germline V gene (reference sequence). The CDR3 consists of 20 residues. The V end lost 0 bases, the J end lost 0 bases, and 20 bases lay between the germline ends. CDR3 sequence: CASSQDSAGAKGATNEKLFF. The CDR3, as DNA: TGTGCCAGCAGCCAAGATTCGGCCGGGGCGAAGGGCGCAACTAATGAAAAACTGTTTTTT.